This T cell receptor (beta chain) emerged from a study of blood T cell repertoires in COVID-19 (TCRdb year 2020). Looking at the study overall: Collaborator samples came from the United States, Italy and Spain and covered acute and convalescent phases of COVID-19. The material from the prospective study consisted of cDNA or gDNA derived from T cells, B-cell-depleted T cells, or PBMCs. The dataset comprised deeply sampled blood TCRbeta repertoires from subjects exposed to, actively infected with, or recovered from COVID-19. The repertoires were released in a freely available public database meant as a resource for research on the immune response to SARS-CoV-2. Samples were obtained from the ongoing ImmuneRACE study (first 160 participants) and from 1,254 subjects provided by 6 global collaborators. The sample metadata nearly always contained a de-identified subject ID, COVID-19 status, age in years and sex. Where available, HLA class I and class II types were taken from metadata supplied by the sample provider and were not determined by assay-based typing.

The immunoSEQ Assay, a bias-controlled multiplex PCR, was used to amplify TCRbeta CDR3 regions from genomic DNA. As for the authors' bioinformatics: Within the assay, amplification of reference gene primers was used to estimate how many nucleated cells each sample contained. To quantify the absolute abundance of each unique TCRbeta CDR3 rearrangement, sequence reads were collapsed and filtered. For each sample, productive Simpson clonality was calculated by taking the square root of Simpson's diversity index across productive rearrangements. In TCRdb, the immuneACCESS table is reduced to in-frame sequences with V and J assigned. These tables do not hold every clone; where another copy was compared, an unresolved V gene accounts for under half, and the others remain unexplained. V, J and clone size are taken as reported in that table, and D and trimming were inferred from the DNA itself. The sample yields roughly 100,000 clones; around nine tenths were counted once. Over 15% of the sample is taken by the ten largest.

The paper's findings and limits, for the study overall: How much clinical and demographic metadata was included differed by source and by participant, and the metadata was provided uncurated.

Notes on this clone: The antigen it recognizes is unknown. There are no base qualities to consult, and no much larger clone falls within one base.

Whole blood was collected in K2EDTA tubes by collaborating institutions according to the institutions' own protocols. For TCRbeta analysis, collaborator samples were shipped as frozen whole blood, as isolated PBMCs, or as DNA extracted from either sample type. Measured from the cysteine to the phenylalanine, the CDR3 is 13 residues long. Solely the CDR3 DNA is kept, with 39 bases framed from the first base. Trimming removed 6 bases from V and 1 base from J, leaving 9 bases between the germline ends. CDR1 LNHDA and CDR2 SQIVND are derived from the germline V gene (reference sequence). The chain employs TRBV19 and TRBJ1-1, with TRBD1 perhaps the D gene, on 6 matching bases. This clonotype was obtained from a woman of 80 years or more in a cohort sampled during active COVID-19. Source material: peripheral blood. The CDR3 is CASREQGNTEAFF. The sequenced DNA: TGTGCCAGTAGGGAACAGGGGAACACTGAAGCTTTCTTT.